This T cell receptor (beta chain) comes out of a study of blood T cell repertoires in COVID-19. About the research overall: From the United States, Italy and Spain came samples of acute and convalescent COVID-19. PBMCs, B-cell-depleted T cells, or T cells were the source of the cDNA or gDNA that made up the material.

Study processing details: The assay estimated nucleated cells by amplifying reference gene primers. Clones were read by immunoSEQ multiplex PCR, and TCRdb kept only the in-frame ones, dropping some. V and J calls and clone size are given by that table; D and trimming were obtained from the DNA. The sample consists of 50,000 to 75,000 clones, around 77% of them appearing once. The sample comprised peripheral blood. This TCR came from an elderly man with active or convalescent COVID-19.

The DNA for the CDR3 is TGTGCCAGCAGCCAAGCGGGGTTCGATGAGCAGTTCTTC. Translated, it gives CASSQAGFDEQFF. The rearrangement joins TRBV3-1 (or the pseudogene TRBV3-2) to TRBJ2-1; tentatively, D is TRBD2 (5 bases). Germline CDR1 and CDR2: LGHDT and YNNKEL (reference sequence). The length of the CDR3 is 13 residues. The V end lost 1 base, the J end lost 8 bases, and 9 bases lay between the germline ends.